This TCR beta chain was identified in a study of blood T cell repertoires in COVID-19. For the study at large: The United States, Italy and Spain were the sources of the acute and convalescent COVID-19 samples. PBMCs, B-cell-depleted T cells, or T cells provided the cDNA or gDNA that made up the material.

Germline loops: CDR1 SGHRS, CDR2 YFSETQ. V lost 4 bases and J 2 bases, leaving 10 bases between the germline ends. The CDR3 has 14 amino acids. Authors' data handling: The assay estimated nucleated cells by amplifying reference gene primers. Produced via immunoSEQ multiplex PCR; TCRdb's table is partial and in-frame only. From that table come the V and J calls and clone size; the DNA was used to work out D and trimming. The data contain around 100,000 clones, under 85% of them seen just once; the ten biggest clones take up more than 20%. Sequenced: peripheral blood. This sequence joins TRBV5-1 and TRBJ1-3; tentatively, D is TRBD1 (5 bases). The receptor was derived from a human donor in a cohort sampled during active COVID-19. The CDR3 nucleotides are TGCGCCAGCAGCAGCCGGGGGACTGGAAACACCATATATTTT. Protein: CASSSRGTGNTIYF.